Given below is one T cell receptor beta chain in context. The data are from a study of blood T cell repertoires in COVID-19. Study background: PBMCs, B-cell-depleted T cells, or T cells were the source of the cDNA or gDNA that made up the material.

TCRdb keeps only in-frame clones here, not all; method: immunoSEQ multiplex PCR. The table lists approximately 430,000 clones, roughly 89% of them singletons. V shed 2 bases and J 15 bases; nucleotides not matched to a gene: 14. There are 16 residues in the CDR3. The germline V gene has CDR1 SGHAT and CDR2 FQNNGV. The origin of this receptor is a woman between 25 and 40 years old with active or convalescent COVID-19. Sequencing used peripheral blood. The rearrangement joins TRBV11-2 to TRBJ2-1; 12 bases are a match to TRBD2. CDR3 sequence (DNA): TGTGCCAGCAGCTTACCCCCGCTAGCGGGGGGGTTTCGAGTGTTCTTC. It is translated as CASSLPPLAGGFRVFF.